Detailed here is one TCR beta chain. Its antigen is undetermined. Sorted-subset replicate PCR reactions were performed with around 200 ng DNA, corresponding to roughly 29,000 T cell genomes. TCRdb's copy holds only in-frame clones and misses some; the assay was immunoSEQ multiplex PCR. The sample has hundreds of thousands of clones; roughly 84% are singletons. Unmatched junction bases numbered 6, after V lost 1 base and J lost 7 bases. The CDR3 is made up of 16 amino acids. Germline lookup yields CDR1 SGHVS and CDR2 FQNEAQ. The sample is drawn from a study of shared clonotypes between healthy human individuals. Study as a whole: A donor's plate count was three for CD4 naive and three for CD4 memory; CD8 naive had two and CD8 memory one. Overall study results and limits: Blood was the only sampled material, and tissue repertoires likely differ.

The TCR was taken from a man aged 18 to 29 in good health. The chain carries TRBV7-8 and TRBJ1-6; 8 bases are shared with TRBD1. The sequenced sample was memory CD8+ T cells sorted from blood. The subset is: CD45RO+ cells pooled with CCR7-negative TemRA cells. Here the CDR3 DNA reads TGTGCCAGCAGCTTAGACCCTACAGGGGGGAATTCACCCCTCCACTTT. This encodes CASSLDPTGGNSPLHF.